These 15 T cell receptor beta chains were sequenced from one sample in a study of shared clonotypes between healthy human individuals. Libraries were prepared by immunoSEQ multiplex PCR; TCRdb keeps only in-frame clonotypes and omits some of them. The sample consists of fewer than 650,000 clones, around 77% of them appearing once. The sequenced sample was PBMCs. These receptors were obtained from a middle-aged woman in good health. Some clones in this sample may be carry-over from other donors' samples.

This chain uses TRBV7-9 with TRBJ1-6; TRBD1 matches 7 bases. Trimming at V came to 5 bases and at J to 7 bases, leaving 8 bases not matched to a gene. CDR3 length equals 15 residues. Germline V CDR1 and CDR2: SEHNR, FQNEAQ (reference sequence). CDR3 coding DNA: TGTGCCAGCAGCCCAATACAGGGGCGGAATTCACCCCTCCACTTT. It translates to CASSPIQGRNSPLHF.

CDR3 region: CASGGTAYEQYF. The CDR3 DNA reads as TGTGCCAGTGGGGGGACAGCTTACGAGCAGTACTTC. The chain has TRBV19 and TRBJ2-7; D may be TRBD1 (7 bases). Germline V lookup: CDR1 LNHDA, CDR2 SQIVND (reference sequence). The CDR3 length is 12 residues. Trimming removed 8 bases at V and 4 bases at J, with 12 bases between.

The chain combines TRBV7-9 with TRBJ2-1; the D gene is possibly TRBD1 (6 bases). The CDR3 loop spans 15 amino acids. Trimming took off 1 base at V and 4 bases at J, with 11 bases between the two ends. The V gene's germline CDR1 is SEHNR and CDR2 FQNEAQ (reference sequence). Here the CDR3 DNA reads TGTGCCAGCAGCTTAGGCAGGGGCCCTTACAATGAGCAGTTCTTC. It translates to CASSLGRGPYNEQFF. The variable domain in full, with the rest retrieved from reference TRBV7-9 and TRBJ2-1, is DTGVSQNPRHKITKRGQNVTFRCDPISEHNRLYWYRQTLGQGPEFLTYFQNEAQLEKSRLLSDRFSAERPKGSFSTLEIQRTEQGDSAMYLCASSLGRGPYNEQFFGPGTRLTVL.

For the CDR3, the DNA is TGTGCCAGCAGTCCAGGGGGCGCGTACGAGCAGTACTTC. Amino acid sequence: CASSPGGAYEQYF. The gene calls are TRBV28 and TRBJ2-7; 8 bases match TRBD1. V was clipped by 5 bases and J by 4 bases; unmatched bases: 4. CDR3 length equals 13 residues. Per the germline V gene, CDR1 is MDHEN and CDR2 is SYDVKM.

There are a few counts of this clone. This sequence joins TRBV2 and TRBJ1-1; possible D gene TRBD1, 5 bases. This CDR3 is built from 13 residues. Germline V CDR1 and CDR2: SNHLY, FYNNEI. Between the trimmed V and J ends, which lost 5 bases and 11 bases, there was a span of 18 bases. This CDR3 reads CASSTSGQPRAFF. CDR3 nucleotides: TGTGCCAGCAGTACGTCAGGGCAGCCTAGGGCTTTCTTT.

This sequence joins TRBV19 and TRBJ2-7; 7 bases fit TRBD1. The V segment lost 1 base and the J segment 4 bases; nucleotides outside the gene matches: 4. The germline V gene encodes CDR1 LNHDA and CDR2 SQIVND (reference sequence). The CDR3 spans 14 residues. The CDR3 loop is CASSIVGRGYEQYF. CDR3 DNA sequence: TGTGCCAGTAGTATAGTTGGCAGGGGGTACGAGCAGTACTTC.

V is TRBV29-1 and J is TRBJ2-5, with a weak D call TRBD1 (6 bases). TRBJ2-7 matches the DNA end more closely, so the J call is doubtful. Germline CDR1 SQVTM, CDR2 ANQGSEA. The CDR3 sequence is 12 residues long. The CDR3 reads CSVRAGAYEQYF. As DNA, the CDR3 is TGCAGCGTCCGGGCAGGGGCCTACGAGCAGTACTTC.

The V and J genes are TRBV7-3 and TRBJ1-3; D might be TRBD1 (5 bases). The CDR3 extends over 18 amino acids. In germline, CDR1 is SGHTA, CDR2 FQGTGA. V was cut by 4 bases and J by 0 bases, with 19 bases left in between. CDR3 residues: CASSSFRGPDNSGNTIYF. CDR3 in DNA: TGTGCCAGCAGCTCATTCCGGGGCCCGGATAACTCTGGAAACACCATATATTTT.

The chain joins TRBV19 to TRBJ2-1, with 12 bases identical to TRBD2. The CDR3 runs 15 residues. The germline V gene has CDR1 LNHDA and CDR2 SQIVND (reference sequence). Trimming at V came to 4 bases and at J to 8 bases, leaving 6 bases not matched to a gene. The CDR3 sequence: CASSSLAGGPHEQFF. As DNA, the CDR3 is TGTGCCAGTAGTAGCCTAGCGGGAGGGCCCCATGAGCAGTTCTTC.

The chain is built from TRBV28 and TRBJ2-7; maybe TRBD1 (6 bases). This CDR3 comprises 13 residues. CDR1 is MDHEN and CDR2 is SYDVKM in the germline V gene. Trimming took 2 bases from V and 3 from J, leaving 8 bases between them. CDR3 residues: CASSLQGFYEQYF. CDR3 nucleotides: TGTGCCAGCAGTTTACAGGGGTTCTACGAGCAGTACTTC. The complete variable domain, with remaining parts taken from reference TRBV28 and TRBJ2-7, reads DVKVTQSSRYLVKRTGEKVFLECVQDMDHENMFWYRQDPGLGLRLIYFSYDVKMKEKGDIPEGYSVSREKKERFSLILESASTNQTSMYLCASSLQGFYEQYFGPGTRLTVT.

J is TRBJ1-1 and V is TRBV2; the D is unclear. Germline V gene data show CDR1 as SNHLY and CDR2 as FYNNEI. The CDR3 covers 14 residues. The V end was cut by 1 base, the J end by 3 bases, with 9 bases between. The CDR3 loop reads CASSEVGSDTEAFF. In nucleotides, the CDR3 is TGTGCCAGCAGTGAAGTGGGTAGCGACACTGAAGCTTTCTTT.

J is TRBJ2-7 and V is TRBV9, with 8 bases fitting TRBD2. The germline V gene encodes CDR1 SGDLS and CDR2 YYNGEE. The V segment lost 3 bases and the J segment 5 bases; nucleotides outside the gene matches: 16. This CDR3 has 17 amino acids. CDR3 sequence (DNA): TGTGCCAGCAGCGGGCCCAGCGGGAGTGGAGGGCCTAACGAGCAGTACTTC. It translates to CASSGPSGSGGPNEQYF.

The rearrangement links TRBV10-3 to TRBJ1-3; D might be TRBD1 (5 bases). CDR1 and CDR2 from the germline V gene are ENHRY and SYGVKD. CDR3 length: 15 amino acids. The V gene lost 8 bases and the J gene lost 1 base, with 15 bases spanning the gap. CDR3 nucleotide sequence: TGTGCCATCGGGACCCGGGACTCATCTGGAAACACCATATATTTT. This translates into CAIGTRDSSGNTIYF.

The chain has TRBV6-6 and TRBJ1-2, with D perhaps matching TRBD1 (5 bases). Trimming stripped 1 base from V and 3 bases from J, with 12 bases between. The CDR3 is made up of 15 amino acids. Germline-derived CDR1 and CDR2 are MNHNY and SVGAGI (reference sequence). CDR3 nucleotides: TGTGCCAGCAGTTACTGGGACGAGGGTTACTATGGCTACACCTTC. This sequence encodes CASSYWDEGYYGYTF.

The CDR3 protein is CASSLDVVGGGSTEQFF. The DNA for the CDR3 is TGCGCCAGCAGCTTGGATGTGGTCGGGGGAGGTTCTACTGAGCAGTTCTTC. The V and J genes are TRBV5-1 and TRBJ2-1, with D perhaps matching TRBD2 (6 bases). Germline CDR1 reads SGHRS; CDR2 reads YFSETQ. Trimming stripped 0 bases from V and 9 bases from J, with 22 bases between. This CDR3 contains 17 residues.